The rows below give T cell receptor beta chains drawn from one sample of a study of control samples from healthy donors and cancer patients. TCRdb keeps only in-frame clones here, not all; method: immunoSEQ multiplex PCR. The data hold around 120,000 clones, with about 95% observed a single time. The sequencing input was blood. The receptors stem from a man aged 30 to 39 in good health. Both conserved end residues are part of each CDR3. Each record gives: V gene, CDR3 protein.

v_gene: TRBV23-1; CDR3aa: CASSHPPGPLYGYTF
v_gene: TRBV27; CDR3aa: CASSSIPRDEQFF
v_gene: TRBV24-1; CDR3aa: CATSDGQGAEYEQFF
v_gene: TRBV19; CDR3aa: CASSIDQSGLADSPLHF
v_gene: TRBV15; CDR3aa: CATSRDRATQYF
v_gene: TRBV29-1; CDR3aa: CSGQTGVQQFF
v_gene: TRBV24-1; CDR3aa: CATSDRTGGNEQFF
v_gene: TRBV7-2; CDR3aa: CASSLSREGYTF
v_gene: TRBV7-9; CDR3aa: CASSFGQLANYGYTF
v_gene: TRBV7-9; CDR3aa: CASSLEGTYEQYF
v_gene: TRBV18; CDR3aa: CASSPPERGETQYF
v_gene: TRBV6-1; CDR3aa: CASSERGDYTEAFF
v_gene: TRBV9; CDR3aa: CASSVVTASSYNEQFF
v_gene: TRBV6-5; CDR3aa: CASSYDWGNSPLHF
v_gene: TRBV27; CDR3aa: CASSPQGVSYGYTF
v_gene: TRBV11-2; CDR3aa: CASSLGLVQFSETQYF
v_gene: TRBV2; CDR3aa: CASRYTNYNSPLHF
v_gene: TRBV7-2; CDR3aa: CASSLARGQETQYF
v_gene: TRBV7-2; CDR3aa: CASSLERLRVNEQYF
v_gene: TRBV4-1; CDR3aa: CASSPFTQGKAEAFF
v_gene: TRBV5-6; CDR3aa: CASSLWTALLSGNTIYF
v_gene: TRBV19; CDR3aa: CASSTGFGTGYEQYF
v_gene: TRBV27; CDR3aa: CASSFYGQGFHEQFF
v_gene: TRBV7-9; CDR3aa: CASSLGVGGQPQHF
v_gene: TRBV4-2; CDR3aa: CASSQEPAINTEAFF
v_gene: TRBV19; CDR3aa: CASSSWGRDQETQYF
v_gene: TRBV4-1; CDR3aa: CASSQLGTVSTDTQYF
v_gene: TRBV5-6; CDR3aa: CASSLPRQGAGETQYF
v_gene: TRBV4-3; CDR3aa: CASSVNRGSNTGELFF
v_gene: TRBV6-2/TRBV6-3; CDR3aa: CASSDSPGLVYEQYF
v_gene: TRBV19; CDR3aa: CASRGATGNNSPLHF
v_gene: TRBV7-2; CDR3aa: CASSFLAGEFTDTQYF
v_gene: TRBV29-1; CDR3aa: CSVEGNEQFF
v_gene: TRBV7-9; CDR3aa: CASSPSGQGLFF
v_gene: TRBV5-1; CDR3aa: CASSDQTGVAEAFF
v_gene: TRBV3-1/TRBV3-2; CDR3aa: CASSQVSGWETQYF
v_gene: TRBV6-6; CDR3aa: CASSLGTRGRNTIYF
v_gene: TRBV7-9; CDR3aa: CASSPGVEQYF
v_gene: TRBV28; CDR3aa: CASSSFRLNSPLHF
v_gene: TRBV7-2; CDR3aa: CASSLTGGGGYTF
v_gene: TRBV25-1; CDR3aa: CASSEGGYQPQHF
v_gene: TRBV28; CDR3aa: CASSLLSGQYNEQFF
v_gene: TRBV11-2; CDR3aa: CASSLGIPLRQEKDTEAFF
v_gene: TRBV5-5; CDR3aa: CASSLTGYEQYF
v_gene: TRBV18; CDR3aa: CASSQQQAEGDTQYF
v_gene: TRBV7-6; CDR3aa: CASSPGTGGVNQPQHF
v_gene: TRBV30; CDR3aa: CAWSIPRPNYGYTF
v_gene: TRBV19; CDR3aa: CASSDRDRDYNSPLHF
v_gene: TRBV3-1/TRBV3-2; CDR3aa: CASSLETGATNEKLFF
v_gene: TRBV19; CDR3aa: CASRGQGPYTEAFF
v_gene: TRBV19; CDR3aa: CASSMVGTAINYGYTF
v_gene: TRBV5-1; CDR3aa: CASSWSDRDQETQYF